These 20 T cell receptor beta chains were sequenced from one sample in a study of early T cells in non-severe SARS-CoV-2 infection. TCRdb redid the calling of the 5' RACE reads with MiXCR, one entry per CDR3 protein. This table holds roughly 75,000 distinct CDR3 sequences, roughly 12% found once. The sequenced material came from whole blood. The source of these receptors is an adult who was a healthcare worker with PCR-confirmed SARS-CoV-2 infection or an uninfected control (not recorded which).

The rearrangement uses TRBV5-1 and TRBJ2-5; D remains unclear. The ends were cut back, 4 bases at V and 5 bases at J, with 12 bases in the middle. The CDR3 contains 13 residues. CDR1 and CDR2 (germline): SGHRS, YFSETQ. The CDR3 bases are TGCGCCAGCAGCATGATATATTCGGAGACCCAGTACTTC. It yields the protein CASSMIYSETQYF.

The chain links TRBV29-1 to TRBJ2-7; 8 bases map to TRBD1. V trimming: 6 bases; J trimming: 1 base; junction bases outside the gene matches: 2. Per the germline V gene, CDR1 is SQVTM and CDR2 is ANQGSEA. The CDR3 loop spans 12 amino acids. This CDR3 reads CSVGTGSYEQYF. In DNA, the CDR3 is TGCAGCGTGGGGACAGGTTCCTACGAGCAGTACTTC.

In this sample, this clonotype turned up many times. The rearrangement links TRBV7-2 to TRBJ1-4; D unclear. The CDR3 has 14 residues. V shed 3 bases and J shed 0 bases, with 5 bases lying between them. Germline-derived CDR1 and CDR2 are SGHTA and FQGNSA. The CDR3: CASSFYATNEKLFF. As DNA, the CDR3 is TGTGCCAGCAGCTTTTATGCAACTAATGAAAAACTGTTTTTT.

This clonotype was observed at least ten times. V gene TRBV11-3 combines with J gene TRBJ2-1; 8 nucleotides line up with TRBD2. This CDR3 is 14 amino acids long. V trimming: 0 bases; J trimming: 8 bases; junction bases outside the gene matches: 3. CDR1 and CDR2 (germline): SGHNT, YENEEA. The CDR3 DNA is TGTGCCAGCAGCTTAGAGATAGCGGGGCATGAGCAGTTCTTC. The encoded protein is CASSLEIAGHEQFF.

A few counts support this clonotype. The chain combines TRBV4-3 with TRBJ2-1; D is uncertain. The length of the CDR3 is 16 residues. In germline, CDR1 is LGHNA, CDR2 YSLEER. V lost 1 base, J lost 5 bases, and 15 bases lay in between. CDR3 protein: CASSQGFGRTNNEQFF. DNA for the CDR3: TGCGCCAGCAGCCAAGGGTTTGGTCGTACCAACAATGAGCAGTTCTTC.

The V and J genes are TRBV7-6 and TRBJ2-3; 9 bases are a match to TRBD1. The V gene's germline CDR1 is SGHVS and CDR2 FNYEAQ. This CDR3 region has 15 residues. V dropped 1 base and J dropped 6; count of bases not matched to a gene: 5. The chain's CDR3 is CASSLGTGAGDTQYF. The CDR3 nucleotides read TGTGCCAGCAGCTTAGGGACAGGGGCGGGGGATACGCAGTATTTT.

The chain recombines TRBV18 with TRBJ1-5, with 7 nucleotides matching TRBD1. V dropped 4 bases and J dropped 0; count of bases not matched to a gene: 3. The germline V gene encodes CDR1 KGHSH and CDR2 LQKENI. The CDR3 runs to 15 residues. CDR3 sequence reads: CASSRDSFSNQPQHF. CDR3 DNA: TGTGCCAGCTCACGGGACAGCTTTAGCAATCAGCCCCAGCATTTT.

This clonotype was seen ten or more times. This chain links TRBV10-2 with TRBJ2-5, with D hard to call. The germline V and J ends were trimmed by 3 bases and 3 bases, with 11 bases remaining between them. The CDR3 has 14 residues. CDR1 and CDR2 (germline): WSHSY, SAAADI. CDR3 sequence reads: CASSDRNTKETQYF. The CDR3 DNA is TGCGCCAGCAGTGATAGGAACACAAAAGAGACCCAGTACTTC.

This clonotype was observed a handful of times. This chain connects TRBV12-3 or TRBV12-4 to TRBJ1-1; D is ambiguous. This CDR3 is 14 amino acids long. V shed 2 bases and J shed 3 bases, with 10 bases lying between them. CDR3 nucleotides: TGTGCCAGCAGTTTAACCCCCCCCTACACTGAAGCTTTCTTT. This translates into CASSLTPPYTEAFF.

This clonotype was picked up many times. CDR3 in amino acids: CASSLKGGGSGTEAFF. CDR3 in DNA: TGTGCCAGCAGCTTAAAGGGGGGCGGTTCAGGCACTGAAGCTTTCTTT. J is TRBJ1-1 and V is TRBV7-9; TRBD1 is a possible D gene (6 bases). The CDR3 has 16 amino acids. Deletions cut 2 bases from V and 4 bases from J, with 17 bases between. Per germline, CDR1 SEHNR and CDR2 FQNEAQ (reference sequence).

The chain has TRBV27 and TRBJ2-5, with D possibly TRBD1 on 5 matching bases. The CDR3 covers 13 residues. Trimming stripped 6 bases from V and 4 bases from J, with 12 bases between. The germline gives CDR1 MNHEY, CDR2 SMNVEV (reference sequence). The CDR3 DNA is TGTGCCAGCAGCCCGGAAGGGGCAGAGACCCAGTACTTC. Protein sequence: CASSPEGAETQYF.

This clonotype occurred a few times. This CDR3 is CSVHSGPDQPQHF. For the CDR3, the DNA is TGCAGCGTTCATTCAGGCCCCGATCAGCCCCAGCATTTT. The rearrangement uses TRBV29-1 and TRBJ1-5; D not certain. This CDR3 spans 13 amino acids. Trimming pared 5 bases from V and 5 bases from J, leaving 13 bases between. The germline V gene encodes CDR1 SQVTM and CDR2 ANQGSEA.

In this sample, this clonotype turned up many times. V is TRBV20-1 and J is TRBJ2-7; D not certain. Trimming shortened V by 3 bases and J by 0 bases, and 6 bases separated the two germline ends. From germline, CDR1 is DFQATT and CDR2 SNEGSKA (reference sequence). This CDR3 is built from 12 residues. The CDR3 sequence: CSASKDSYEQYF. The CDR3 DNA is TGCAGTGCTAGCAAGGACTCCTACGAGCAGTACTTC.

This clonotype has at least ten counts. J is TRBJ2-3 and V is TRBV6-2 or TRBV6-3; a possible D gene is TRBD2 (6 bases). The V gene's germline CDR1 is MNHEY and CDR2 SVGEGT. The CDR3 consists of 15 residues. The V end lost 10 bases, the J end lost 0 bases, and 17 bases lay between the germline ends. DNA of the CDR3: TGTGCCATCTTCCCGGGGGACTCAAGCACAGATACGCAGTATTTT. As protein: CAIFPGDSSTDTQYF.

The V call is TRBV6-6, the J call TRBJ1-4; TRBD1 might be the D (6 bases). The CDR3 totals 16 residues. Germline V gene lookup returns CDR1 MNHNY and CDR2 SVGAGI (reference sequence). V gave up 2 bases and J gave up 8 bases, with 18 bases separating them. The CDR3 DNA reads as TGTGCCAGCAGTTACACCGGCGGGGGGCGAACCGAAAAACTGTTTTTT. This sequence encodes CASSYTGGGRTEKLFF.

The chain couples TRBV2 to TRBJ2-1; the D gene could be TRBD1 or TRBD2 (5 bases each). CDR1 is SNHLY and CDR2 is FYNNEI in the germline V gene. Trimming shortened V by 3 bases and J by 6 bases, and 15 bases separated the two germline ends. This CDR3 has 15 residues. CDR3 loop: CASSEKTGLLNEQFF. The CDR3 DNA reads TGTGCCAGCAGTGAGAAAACGGGGCTACTCAATGAGCAGTTCTTC.

This clonotype showed up many times. The chain combines TRBV4-2 with TRBJ1-5, with D unresolved. The germline V and J ends were trimmed by 0 bases and 6 bases, with 6 bases remaining between them. The CDR3 has 13 amino acids. Germline V gene sequence: CDR1 LGHNA, CDR2 YNFKEQ. The CDR3 DNA sequence: TGTGCCAGCAGCCAAGATGGGGTTCAGCCCCAGCATTTT. Protein sequence: CASSQDGVQPQHF.

Many counts were recorded for this clonotype. The chain carries TRBV29-1 and TRBJ2-7; D is perhaps TRBD1 (5 bases). This CDR3 comprises 11 residues. Germline-derived CDR1 and CDR2 are SQVTM and ANQGSEA. Trimming left V 3 bases short and J 4 bases short, with 7 bases between. DNA of the CDR3: TGCAGCGTTGAGACAGAATACGAGCAGTACTTC. Its translation: CSVETEYEQYF.

This clonotype was seen only a few times. V and J are TRBV12-3 or TRBV12-4 and TRBJ2-3, with a tentative D call TRBD2 (5 bases). There are 14 residues in the CDR3. V lost 2 bases and J 1 base, leaving 7 bases between the germline ends. CDR3 region: CASSLMEGTDTQYF. CDR3 coding DNA: TGTGCCAGCAGTTTAATGGAGGGCACAGATACGCAGTATTTT.

Ten or more counts support this clonotype. V is TRBV10-2 and J is TRBJ2-3, with 9 bases matching TRBD2. Germline CDR1 is WSHSY and CDR2 is SAAADI. Unmatched junction bases numbered 5, after V lost 7 bases and J lost 3 bases. The CDR3 is 14 residues long. In DNA, the CDR3 is TGCGCCAGCACCCGGACTAGCGAAACAGATACGCAGTATTTT. Translating it yields CASTRTSETDTQYF.